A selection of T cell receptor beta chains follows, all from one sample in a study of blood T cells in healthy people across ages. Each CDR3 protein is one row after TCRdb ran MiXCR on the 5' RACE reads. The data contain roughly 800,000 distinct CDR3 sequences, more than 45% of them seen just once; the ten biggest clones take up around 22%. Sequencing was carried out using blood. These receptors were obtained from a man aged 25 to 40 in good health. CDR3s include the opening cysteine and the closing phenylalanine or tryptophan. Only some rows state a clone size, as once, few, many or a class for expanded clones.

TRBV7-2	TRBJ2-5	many	CASSSLGWDPKTQYF
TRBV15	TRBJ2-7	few	CATSSRTVPTSSYEQYF
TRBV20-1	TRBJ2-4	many	CSARAVQGSGNIQYF
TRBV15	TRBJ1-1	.	CATSRDAGEAFF
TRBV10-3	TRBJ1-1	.	CAISESTGARLDTEAFF
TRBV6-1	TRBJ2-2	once	CASSEMRTGTGELFF
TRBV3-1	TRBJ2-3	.	CASSQGMRPLDAQYF
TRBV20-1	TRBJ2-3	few	CSARDPTTDTQYF
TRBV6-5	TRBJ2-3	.	CANSYYRDYSTDTQYF
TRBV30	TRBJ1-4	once	CAWKGQGEEKLFF
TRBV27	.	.	CASSVSSTYEQYF
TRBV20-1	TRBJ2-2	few	CSAPHEGAGTGELFF
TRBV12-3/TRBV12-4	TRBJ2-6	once	CASSVRGAGANVLTF
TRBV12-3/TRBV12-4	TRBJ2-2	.	CASSLRQNGELFF
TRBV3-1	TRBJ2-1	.	CASSQEAGVRFF
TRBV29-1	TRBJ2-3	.	CSVGDTSGDTQYF
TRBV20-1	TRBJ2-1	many	CSASWDRIYNEQFF
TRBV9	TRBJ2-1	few	CASSVAGVGNEQFF
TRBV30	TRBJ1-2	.	CASIQYEGYTF
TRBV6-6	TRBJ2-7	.	CASSRSGVEQYF
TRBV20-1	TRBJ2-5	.	CSARDQLEETQYF
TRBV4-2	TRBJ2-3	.	CASSQDQLRGSTDTQYF
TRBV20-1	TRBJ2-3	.	CSARELAGTTDTQYF